This T cell receptor (beta chain) derives from a study of chemoradiotherapy in HPV16-positive cancers. Whole-study context: A couple of HPV16-positive patients' cells yielded candidate HPV-specific clones and common motifs. General study findings and limits: HPV-responsive T-cell expansion during chemoradiotherapy was linked to improved recurrence-free survival in HPV16-positive patients. Non-HPV-specific T cells did not expand in tumors during treatment, whereas candidate HPV-specific clones and E7-related motifs did. Functional assays defining HPV-specific T cells used only a couple of HPV16-positive patients.

About this clone: Its antigen is currently unknown.

CDR3 length equals 15 residues. Germline assignment: CDR1 SGHNT and CDR2 YYREEE (reference sequence). V was clipped by 1 base and J by 7 bases, with 15 bases between them. Sequencing used immunoSEQ multiplex PCR; TCRdb keeps in-frame clones, though not all of them. Seen here are more than 950 clones, roughly 88% observed once, and the top ten hold roughly 10%. The TCR sequence derives from a human donor with HPV-associated anogenital cancer. The starting material was tumor tissue, obtained from a patient who underwent chemoradiotherapy. The V gene is TRBV5-4, the J gene TRBJ2-1, with D possibly being TRBD1 (6 bases). The CDR3 sequence: CASSLRQGRGNEQFF. CDR3 in DNA: TGTGCCAGCAGCTTGAGGCAGGGGAGAGGGAATGAGCAGTTCTTC.